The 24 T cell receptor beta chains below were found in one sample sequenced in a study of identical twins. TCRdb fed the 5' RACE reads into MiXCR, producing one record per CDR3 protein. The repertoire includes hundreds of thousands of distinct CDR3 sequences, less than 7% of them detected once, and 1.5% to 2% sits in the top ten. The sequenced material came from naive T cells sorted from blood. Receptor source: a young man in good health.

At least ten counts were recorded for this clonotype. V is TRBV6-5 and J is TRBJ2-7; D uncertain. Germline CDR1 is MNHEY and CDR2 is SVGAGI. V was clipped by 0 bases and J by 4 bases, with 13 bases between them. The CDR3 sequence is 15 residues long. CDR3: CASSYSFVEVYEQYF. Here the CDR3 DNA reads TGTGCCAGCAGTTACTCGTTCGTTGAGGTATACGAGCAGTACTTC.

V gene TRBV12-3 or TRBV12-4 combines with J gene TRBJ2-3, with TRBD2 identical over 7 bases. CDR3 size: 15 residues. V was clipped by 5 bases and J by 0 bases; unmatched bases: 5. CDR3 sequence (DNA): TGTGCCAGCAGTCCAAATAGCGGGAGCACAGATACGCAGTATTTT. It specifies CASSPNSGSTDTQYF.

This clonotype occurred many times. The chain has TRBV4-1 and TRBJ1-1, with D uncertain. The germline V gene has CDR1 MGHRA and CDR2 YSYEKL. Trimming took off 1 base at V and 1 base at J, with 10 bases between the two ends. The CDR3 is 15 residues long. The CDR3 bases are TGCGCCAGCAGCCAAGTCGGGGAGGGGAACACTGAAGCTTTCTTT. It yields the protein CASSQVGEGNTEAFF.

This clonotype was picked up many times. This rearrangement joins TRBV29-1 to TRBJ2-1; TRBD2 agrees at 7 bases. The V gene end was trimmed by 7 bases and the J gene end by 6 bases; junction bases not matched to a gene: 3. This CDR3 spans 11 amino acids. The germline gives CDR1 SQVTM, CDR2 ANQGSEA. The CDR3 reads CSDGRLNEQFF. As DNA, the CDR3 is TGCAGCGACGGGAGGCTCAATGAGCAGTTCTTC.

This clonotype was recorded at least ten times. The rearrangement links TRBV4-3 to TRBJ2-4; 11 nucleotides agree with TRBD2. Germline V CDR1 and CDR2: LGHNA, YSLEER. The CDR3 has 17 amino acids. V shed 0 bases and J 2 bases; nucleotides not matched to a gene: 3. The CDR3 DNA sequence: TGCGCCAGCAGCCAAGACCTAGCGGGAGGTACCAAAAACATTCAGTACTTC. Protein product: CASSQDLAGGTKNIQYF.

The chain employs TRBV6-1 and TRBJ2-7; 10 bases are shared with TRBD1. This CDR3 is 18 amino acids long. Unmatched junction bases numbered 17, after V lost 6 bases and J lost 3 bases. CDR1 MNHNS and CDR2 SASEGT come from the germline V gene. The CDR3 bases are TGTGCCAGCAGGCAACTACTAAATCCCGGGACAGGGGTCTACGAGCAGTACTTC. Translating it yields CASRQLLNPGTGVYEQYF.

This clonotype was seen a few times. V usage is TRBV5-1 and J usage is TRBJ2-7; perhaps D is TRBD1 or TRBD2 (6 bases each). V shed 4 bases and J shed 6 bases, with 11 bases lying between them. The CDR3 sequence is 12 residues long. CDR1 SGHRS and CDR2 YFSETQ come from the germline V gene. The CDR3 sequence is CASSTGAGEQYV. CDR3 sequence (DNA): TGCGCCAGCAGCACGGGGGCCGGCGAGCAGTACGTC.

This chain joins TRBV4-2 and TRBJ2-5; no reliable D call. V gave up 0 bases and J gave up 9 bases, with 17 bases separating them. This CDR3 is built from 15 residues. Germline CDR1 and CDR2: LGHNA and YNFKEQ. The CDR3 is CASSQDLGATWAQYF. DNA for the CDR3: TGTGCCAGCAGCCAAGATCTCGGTGCGACTTGGGCCCAGTACTTC.

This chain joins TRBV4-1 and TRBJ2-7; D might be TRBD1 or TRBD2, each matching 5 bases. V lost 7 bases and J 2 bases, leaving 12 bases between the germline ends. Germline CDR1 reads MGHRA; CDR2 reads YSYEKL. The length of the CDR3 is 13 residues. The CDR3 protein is CASKEGNPYEQYV. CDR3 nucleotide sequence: TGCGCCAGCAAAGAGGGGAACCCCTACGAGCAGTACGTC.

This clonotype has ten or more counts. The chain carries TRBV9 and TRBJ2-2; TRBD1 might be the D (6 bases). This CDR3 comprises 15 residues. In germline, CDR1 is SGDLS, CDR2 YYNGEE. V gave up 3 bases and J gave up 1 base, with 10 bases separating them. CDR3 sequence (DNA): TGTGCCAGCAGCGGGGGGCTGGGGAACACCGGGGAGCTGTTTTTT. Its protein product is CASSGGLGNTGELFF.

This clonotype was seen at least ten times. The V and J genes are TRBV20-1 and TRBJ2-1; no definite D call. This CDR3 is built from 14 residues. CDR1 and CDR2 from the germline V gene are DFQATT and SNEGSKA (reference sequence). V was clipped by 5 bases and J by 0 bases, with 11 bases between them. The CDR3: CSAHPPRSYNEQFF. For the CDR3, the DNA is TGCAGTGCTCACCCCCCACGCTCCTACAATGAGCAGTTCTTC.

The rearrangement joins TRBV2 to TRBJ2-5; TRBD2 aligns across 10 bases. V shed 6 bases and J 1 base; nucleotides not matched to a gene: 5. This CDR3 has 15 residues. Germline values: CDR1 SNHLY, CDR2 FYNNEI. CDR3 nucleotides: TGTGCCAGCAGGGCTTGGACTAGCGGCCAAGAGACCCAGTACTTC. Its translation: CASRAWTSGQETQYF.

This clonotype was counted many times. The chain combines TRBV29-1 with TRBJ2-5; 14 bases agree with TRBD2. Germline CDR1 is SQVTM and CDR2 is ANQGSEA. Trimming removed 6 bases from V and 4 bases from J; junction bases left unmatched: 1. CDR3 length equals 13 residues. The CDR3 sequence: CSVGLAGGETQYF. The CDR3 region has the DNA TGCAGCGTCGGACTAGCGGGAGGAGAGACCCAGTACTTC.

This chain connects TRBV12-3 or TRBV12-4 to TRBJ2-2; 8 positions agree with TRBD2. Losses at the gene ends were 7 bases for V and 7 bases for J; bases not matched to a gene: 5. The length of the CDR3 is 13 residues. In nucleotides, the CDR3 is TGTGCCAGCATGGCGGGAGGAATCGGGGAGCTGTTTTTT. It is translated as CASMAGGIGELFF.

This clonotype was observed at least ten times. The CDR3 region has the DNA TGTGCCAGCAGAGGGGGACTAGCGGGAGTCCATGAGCAGTTCTTC. Its protein product is CASRGGLAGVHEQFF. The genes are TRBV12-3 or TRBV12-4 and TRBJ2-1, with 14 bases identical to TRBD2. The CDR3 is 15 residues long. Trimming removed 6 bases from V and 8 bases from J; junction bases left unmatched: 6.

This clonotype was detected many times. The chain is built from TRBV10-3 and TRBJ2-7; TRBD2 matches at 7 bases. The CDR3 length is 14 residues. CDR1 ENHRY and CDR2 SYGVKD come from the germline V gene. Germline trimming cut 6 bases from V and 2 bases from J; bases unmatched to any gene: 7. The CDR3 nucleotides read TGTGCCATCAGGTCGGCTAGCGGTACCTACGAGCAGTACTTC. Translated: CAIRSASGTYEQYF.

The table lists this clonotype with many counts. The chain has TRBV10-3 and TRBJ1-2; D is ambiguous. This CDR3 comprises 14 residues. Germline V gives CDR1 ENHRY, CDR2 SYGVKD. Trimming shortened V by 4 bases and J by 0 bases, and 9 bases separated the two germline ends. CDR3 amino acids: CAISGQETNYGYTF. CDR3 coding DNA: TGTGCCATCAGTGGGCAGGAGACTAACTATGGCTACACCTTC.

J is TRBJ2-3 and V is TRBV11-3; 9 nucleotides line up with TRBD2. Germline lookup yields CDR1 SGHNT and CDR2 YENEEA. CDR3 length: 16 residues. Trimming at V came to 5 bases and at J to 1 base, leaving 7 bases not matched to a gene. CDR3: CASSLLAGKGTDTQYF. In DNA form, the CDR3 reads TGTGCCAGCAGCCTTCTAGCGGGAAAGGGCACAGATACGCAGTATTTT.

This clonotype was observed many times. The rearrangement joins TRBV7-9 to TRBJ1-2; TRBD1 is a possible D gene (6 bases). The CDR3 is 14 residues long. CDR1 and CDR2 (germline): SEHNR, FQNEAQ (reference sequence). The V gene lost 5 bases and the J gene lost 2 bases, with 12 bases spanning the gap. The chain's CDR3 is CASSPEDSNYGYTF. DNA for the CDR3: TGTGCCAGCAGCCCCGAGGACAGCAACTATGGCTACACCTTC.

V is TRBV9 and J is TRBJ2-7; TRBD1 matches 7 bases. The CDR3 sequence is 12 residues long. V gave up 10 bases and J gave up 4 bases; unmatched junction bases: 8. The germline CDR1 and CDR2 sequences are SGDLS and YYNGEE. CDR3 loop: CAPGGQIYEQYF. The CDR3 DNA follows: TGTGCCCCTGGGGGACAGATTTACGAGCAGTACTTC.

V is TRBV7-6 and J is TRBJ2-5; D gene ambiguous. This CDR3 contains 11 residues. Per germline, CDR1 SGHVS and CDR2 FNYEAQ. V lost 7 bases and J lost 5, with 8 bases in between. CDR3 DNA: TGTGCCAGCACCCCCGGGGAGACCCAGTACTTC. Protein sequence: CASTPGETQYF.

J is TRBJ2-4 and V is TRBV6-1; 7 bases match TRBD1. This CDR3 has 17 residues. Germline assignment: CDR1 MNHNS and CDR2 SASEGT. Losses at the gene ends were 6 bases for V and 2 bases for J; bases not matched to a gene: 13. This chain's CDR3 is CASRQTGAASPKNIQYF. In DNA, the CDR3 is TGTGCCAGCAGACAAACAGGGGCGGCGTCACCCAAAAACATTCAGTACTTC.

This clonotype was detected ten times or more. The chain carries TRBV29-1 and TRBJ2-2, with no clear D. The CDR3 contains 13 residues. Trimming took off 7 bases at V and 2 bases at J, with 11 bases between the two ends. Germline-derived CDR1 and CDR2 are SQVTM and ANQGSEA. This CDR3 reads CSGDLGNTGELFF. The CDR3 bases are TGCAGCGGTGACCTGGGTAACACCGGGGAGCTGTTTTTT.

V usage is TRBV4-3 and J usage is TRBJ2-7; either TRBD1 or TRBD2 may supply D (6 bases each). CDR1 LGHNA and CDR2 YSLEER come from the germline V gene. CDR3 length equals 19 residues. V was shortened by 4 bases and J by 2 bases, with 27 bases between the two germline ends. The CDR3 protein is CASSLVGGSSGGGAYEQYF. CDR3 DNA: TGCGCCAGCAGCCTCGTAGGAGGGAGCTCAGGTGGGGGCGCCTACGAGCAGTACTTC.